Given below is one TCR beta chain in context. This clone's antigen is unknown. Per-base qualities were not stored, and no clone one base away is much larger. The CDR3 runs 13 residues from the cysteine to the phenylalanine. Just the 39-base CDR3 DNA is kept, in frame starting at base 1. V is cut by 3 bases and J by 3 bases, and the space between the germline ends is 9 bases. CDR1 and CDR2 (KGHSH, LQKENI) derive from the germline V gene. TCRbeta CDR3 regions were amplified from genomic DNA by means of the immunoSEQ Assay, a bias-controlled multiplex PCR. Under the source paper's analysis protocol: The number of nucleated cells in each sample was estimated by amplification of reference gene primers within the assay. Sequence reads were collapsed and filtered to measure the absolute abundance of every unique TCRbeta CDR3 rearrangement. For each sample, productive Simpson clonality was calculated as the square root of Simpson's diversity index across productive rearrangements. Held by TCRdb, this immuneACCESS table contains in-frame sequences only and omits some clones. Under half of the omission traces to an unresolved V gene where checked; the cause of the rest is unknown. From that table come the V and J calls and clone size; the DNA was used to work out D and trimming. This sample holds 200,000 to 250,000 clones; 75% to 90% were observed only once. The ten largest clones add up to approximately 8% of the sample.

At one collaborating source in Seattle, patients were enrolled during active infection and were followed longitudinally through the course of disease. The collaborating institutions used their own protocols to collect whole blood in K2EDTA tubes. For TCRbeta analysis, collaborators shipped samples in one of three forms: frozen whole blood, isolated PBMCs, or DNA extracted from either of those sample types. This entry is derived from a study of blood T cell repertoires in COVID-19 (dated by TCRdb to 2018 to 2021). At the level of the whole study: The collaborator samples originated in the United States, Italy and Spain and spanned the acute and convalescent phases of COVID-19. The prospective study material was composed of cDNA or gDNA derived from T cells, B-cell-depleted T cells, or PBMCs. The dataset comprised deeply sampled blood TCRbeta repertoires from subjects exposed to, actively infected with, or recovered from COVID-19. The repertoires were made available in a free public database intended to serve as a resource for research on the immune response to SARS-CoV-2. The samples were drawn from the first 160 participants of the ongoing ImmuneRACE study and from 1,254 subjects provided by 6 global collaborators. A de-identified subject ID, COVID-19 status, age in years and sex were almost always included in the sample metadata. Where available, HLA class I and class II types were obtained from metadata supplied by the sample provider rather than from assay-based typing. Overall study outcomes, separate from this receptor: Clinical and demographic metadata were provided uncurated, with the amount varying by source and participant.

The chain employs TRBV18 and TRBJ2-7; a weak D assignment points to TRBD1 (6 bases agree). This TCR was recovered from a woman older than 75 with COVID-19, enrolled during active disease. The sequencing sample was made of peripheral blood. The CDR3 region: CASSPGTSYEQYF. The nucleotides are TGTGCCAGCTCACCCGGGACAAGCTACGAGCAGTACTTC.